These 8 T cell receptor beta chains were sequenced from one sample in a study of CD8+ T cells in alopecia areata. The authors extracted RNA and reverse transcribed it into cDNA as the sequencing template. Generated by immunoSEQ multiplex PCR, the TCRdb table keeps only in-frame clones and is missing some. Among fewer than 250,000 clones listed, about three fifths were seen once. The treatment here: oral pan-JAK inhibitor, 5-10 mg twice daily. This material consisted of CD4+ T cells sorted from blood, taken at week 4, from a patient treated with tofacitinib. These TCRs come from a human donor with alopecia areata.

The V and J genes are TRBV11-2 and TRBJ1-1; D not resolved. This CDR3 spans 17 amino acids. CDR1 and CDR2 from the germline V gene are SGHAT and FQNNGV. Trimming cost V 0 bases and J 4 bases, with 18 bases left between them. The CDR3, as DNA: TGTGCCAGCAGCTTAGATGGGCGGGGAGGTAAAGGCACTGAAGCTTTCTTT. Translated, it gives CASSLDGRGGKGTEAFF. Together with reference TRBV11-2 and TRBJ1-1, the CDR3 gives the full variable domain: EAGVAQSPRYKIIEKRQSVAFWCNPISGHATLYWYQQILGQGPKLLIQFQNNGVVDDSQLPKDRFSAERLKGVDSTLKIQPAKLEDSAVYLCASSLDGRGGKGTEAFFGQGTRLTVV.

This clone was seen only once. This chain uses TRBV9 with TRBJ1-2; 7 bases align to TRBD1. After removal of 7 bases from V and 4 bases from J, the junction contained 4 bases not matched to a gene. This CDR3 comprises 12 residues. Germline-derived CDR1 and CDR2 are SGDLS and YYNGEE. CDR3 sequence reads: CASYSGGYGYTF. CDR3 coding DNA: TGTGCCAGCTATTCAGGGGGCTATGGCTACACCTTC. The whole variable domain, filled in from reference TRBV9 and TRBJ1-2, reads DSGVTQTPKHLITATGQRVTLRCSPRSGDLSVYWYQQSLDQGLQFLIQYYNGEERAKGNILERFSAQQFPDLHSELNLSSLELGDSALYFCASYSGGYGYTFGSGTRLTVV.

The table lists this clone with a few counts. The chain links TRBV4-3 to TRBJ1-2, with D possibly being TRBD1 (5 bases). This CDR3 comprises 16 residues. Looked up from germline, CDR1 is LGHNA and CDR2 is YSLEER. V was trimmed by 0 bases and J by 2 bases, leaving 13 bases between them. In DNA, the CDR3 is TGCGCCAGCAGCCAAGATTTTTCCGGGGGGAACTATGGCTACACCTTC. Residues: CASSQDFSGGNYGYTF.

The chain is built from TRBV4-1 and TRBJ2-7; D call uncertain. Germline CDR1 MGHRA, CDR2 YSYEKL. The V gene lost 4 bases and the J gene lost 3 bases, with 13 bases spanning the gap. The CDR3 is 14 residues long. The CDR3 nucleotides are TGCGCCAGCAGCCGGTCAACCGTAGGCTACGAGCAGTACTTC. Translation gives CASSRSTVGYEQYF.

Turning to this clone: At the DNA level, this CDR3 is encoded by other sequences in the same sample as well. The chain carries TRBV29-1 and TRBJ1-2; 10 bases fit TRBD1. The CDR3 totals 14 residues. From germline, CDR1 is SQVTM and CDR2 ANQGSEA. With V trimmed by 6 bases and J by 3 bases, 7 bases remained unmatched. CDR3 in amino acids: CSVGVGTGDYGYTF. The DNA of the CDR3 is TGCAGCGTCGGCGTCGGGACAGGGGACTATGGCTACACCTTC.

This clone was seen only a few times. The chain has TRBV9 and TRBJ1-2; 9 bases are shared with TRBD1. The germline gives CDR1 SGDLS, CDR2 YYNGEE. J gave up 2 bases and V 4 bases, and 6 bases lay outside the gene matches. The CDR3 runs to 15 residues. CDR3 sequence (DNA): TGTGCCAGCAGCTTCCGGGACAGGGCCAACTATGGCTACACCTTC. Its protein is CASSFRDRANYGYTF.

This clone appeared a few times. J is TRBJ2-1 and V is TRBV7-9; no clear D gene. CDR3 size: 10 residues. Trimming left V 7 bases short and J 7 bases short, with 5 bases between. In germline, CDR1 is SEHNR, CDR2 FQNEAQ (reference sequence). The CDR3 protein is CASNGNEQFF. CDR3 nucleotides: TGTGCCAGCAATGGGAATGAGCAGTTCTTC. Filled out from reference TRBV7-9 and TRBJ2-1, the complete variable domain reads DTGVSQNPRHKITKRGQNVTFRCDPISEHNRLYWYRQTLGQGPEFLTYFQNEAQLEKSRLLSDRFSAERPKGSFSTLEIQRTEQGDSAMYLCASNGNEQFFGPGTRLTVL.

The sample holds a few counts of this clone. The V and J genes are TRBV6-5 and TRBJ1-1; no definite D call. Germline loops: CDR1 MNHEY, CDR2 SVGAGI. Trimming removed 5 bases at V and 7 bases at J, with 11 bases between. The CDR3 runs 12 residues. The CDR3 DNA is TGTGCCAGCAGTCAATTCCGGGGTGAAGCTTTCTTT. Protein product: CASSQFRGEAFF.